This T cell receptor beta chain originates from a study of shared clonotypes between healthy human individuals. Turning to this clone: Other DNA sequences within the sample encode an identical CDR3.

Each of the donors was a healthy adult who was HIV-negative and had not had a recent acute infection or vaccination. The CDR3 has 14 residues. Germline V gene lookup returns CDR1 KGHSH and CDR2 LQKENI. The germline V and J ends were trimmed by 2 bases and 0 bases, with 7 bases remaining between them. Deep-level running was used for the assay. Generated by immunoSEQ multiplex PCR, the TCRdb table keeps only in-frame clones and is missing some. Among fewer than 600,000 clones listed, 75% to 85% were seen once. This clonotype was obtained from a woman in her thirties or forties in good health. Some clones in this sample may be carry-over from other donors' samples. The J gene is TRBJ2-5, the V gene TRBV18; no clear D gene. Sequencing was performed on PBMCs. This chain's CDR3 is CASSPAGNQETQYF. The CDR3 bases are TGTGCCAGCTCACCAGCTGGGAACCAAGAGACCCAGTACTTC.